One and the same sample provided the 26 T cell receptor beta chains below, sequenced in a study of beta chain features in type 1 diabetes. Expressed TCRB transcripts were sequenced, since all the RNA that had been isolated was reverse transcribed. Repertoires were generated with immunoSEQ multiplex PCR, while TCRdb's copy carries only in-frame clones and drops some. The repertoire holds under 200,000 clones, roughly 9% seen once, with approximately 2.3% in the top ten. Sequenced sample: central memory CD4+ T cells from blood. These receptor sequences come from a woman aged 18-35 years in good health.

V and J are TRBV30 and TRBJ1-2; 10 nucleotides agree with TRBD1. Germline V gene lookup returns CDR1 GTSNPN and CDR2 SVGIG (reference sequence). J lost 7 bases, V lost 2 bases, and 7 bases had no gene match. The length of the CDR3 is 14 residues. CDR3 residues: CAWSPGQGFFGYTF. The CDR3 DNA follows: TGTGCCTGGAGTCCGGGACAGGGGTTCTTTGGCTACACCTTC.

The rearrangement joins TRBV6-1 to TRBJ1-5; 10 nucleotides line up with TRBD1. Trimming cost V 5 bases and J 4 bases; bases outside gene matches: 2. CDR1 and CDR2 (germline): MNHNS, SASEGT. The length of the CDR3 is 14 residues. The CDR3 here is CASSPGQGNQPQHF. The DNA for the CDR3 is TGTGCCAGCAGTCCGGGACAGGGGAATCAGCCCCAGCATTTT.

This clone was observed a handful of times. The chain employs TRBV7-2 and TRBJ2-1; TRBD2 matches at 7 bases. Germline V gene data show CDR1 as SGHTA and CDR2 as FQGNSA. The length of the CDR3 is 14 residues. V shed 3 bases and J 7 bases; nucleotides not matched to a gene: 6. The CDR3 loop reads CASSFRDYGNEQFF. The CDR3 DNA is TGTGCCAGCAGCTTCCGGGACTATGGGAATGAGCAGTTCTTC. Full variable domain (remainder filled in from reference TRBV7-2 and TRBJ2-1): GAGVSQSPSNKVTEKGKDVELRCDPISGHTALYWYRQSLGQGLEFLIYFQGNSAPDKSGLPSDRFSAERTGGSVSTLTIQRTQQEDSAVYLCASSFRDYGNEQFFGPGTRLTVL.

V gene TRBV5-1 combines with J gene TRBJ2-5; 12 bases agree with TRBD2. The J segment lost 0 bases and the V segment lost 4 bases, leaving 7 bases of the junction unmatched. CDR1 and CDR2 (germline): SGHRS, YFSETQ. CDR3 size: 17 residues. The CDR3: CASSQGTSGLYQETQYF. For the CDR3, the DNA is TGCGCCAGCAGCCAAGGGACTAGCGGGCTGTACCAAGAGACCCAGTACTTC.

This clone was seen more than once but under ten times. The chain couples TRBV11-1 to TRBJ2-7; perhaps TRBD2 as D (6 bases). Germline V gene data show CDR1 as SGHAT and CDR2 as FQDESV (reference sequence). The length of the CDR3 is 12 residues. The V and J ends lost 1 base and 7 bases respectively, with 8 bases between them. The CDR3: CASSLGGREQYF. The CDR3 DNA sequence: TGTGCCAGCAGCTTAGGAGGGAGGGAGCAGTACTTC.

Only a few counts were recorded for this clone. The rearrangement uses TRBV21-1 and TRBJ1-1; TRBD1, the table's D call, lacks a check against the DNA. TRBV21-1 is noted as a pseudogene. There are 14 residues in the CDR3. CDR3 sequence reads: CASSNQQSNTEAFF. The CDR3 DNA is TGTGCCAGCAGCAACCAACAGTCGAACACTGAAGCTTTCTTT.

Only a few counts were recorded for this clone. This chain uses TRBV2 with TRBJ2-3; 9 positions agree with TRBD2. V shed 4 bases, J shed 5 bases, and the junction held 7 bases outside the gene matches. Per germline, CDR1 SNHLY and CDR2 FYNNEI. CDR3 length: 15 amino acids. CDR3 residues: CASSAGGGAGDTQYF. The CDR3 DNA reads as TGTGCCAGCAGTGCAGGCGGGGGGGCAGGAGATACGCAGTATTTT. The full variable domain, with the rest looked up from reference TRBV2 and TRBJ2-3, is EPEVTQTPSHQVTQMGQEVILRCVPISNHLYFYWYRQILGQKVEFLVSFYNNEISEKSEIFDDQFSVERPDGSNFTLKIRSTKLEDSAMYFCASSAGGGAGDTQYFGPGTRLTVL.

Only a few counts were recorded for this clone. Here the CDR3 reads CASSSQDYTDTQYF. The CDR3 DNA sequence: TGTGCCAGCAGCTCGCAGGACTACACAGATACGCAGTATTTT. This chain joins TRBV2 and TRBJ2-3, with D tentatively TRBD2 (6 bases). This CDR3 has 14 amino acids. CDR1 SNHLY and CDR2 FYNNEI come from the germline V gene. The V end lost 6 bases, the J end lost 2 bases, and 12 bases lay between the germline ends.

In this sample, this clone turned up a few times. The chain carries TRBV5-1 and TRBJ2-3; TRBD2 is a possible D gene (6 bases). CDR1 SGHRS and CDR2 YFSETQ come from the germline V gene. V lost 2 bases and J lost 4, with 14 bases in between. The CDR3 has 15 residues. The CDR3 DNA reads as TGCGCCAGCAGCTTCCAGAATAGCGGCCCAGATACGCAGTATTTT. Residues: CASSFQNSGPDTQYF.

The V and J genes are TRBV7-2 and TRBJ2-1, with D hard to call. This CDR3 contains 11 residues. Trimming cost V 8 bases and J 8 bases, with 10 bases left between them. CDR1 is SGHTA and CDR2 is FQGNSA in the germline V gene. This CDR3 reads CASAAWHEQFF. The CDR3 DNA follows: TGTGCCAGCGCCGCCTGGCATGAGCAGTTCTTC.

This clone was seen a handful of times. The chain has TRBV30 and TRBJ1-1, with unresolved D. This CDR3 region has 12 residues. Germline-derived CDR1 and CDR2 are GTSNPN and SVGIG (reference sequence). Trimming stripped 2 bases from V and 7 bases from J, with 11 bases between. CDR3 nucleotides: TGTGCCTGGAGTTCTGTGCGGGGTGAAGCTTTCTTT. Translated: CAWSSVRGEAFF.

Only a few counts were recorded for this clone. J is TRBJ1-2 and V is TRBV5-1; TRBD1 might be the D (5 bases). Germline CDR1 SGHRS, CDR2 YFSETQ. Trimming shortened V by 0 bases and J by 6 bases, and 6 bases separated the two germline ends. The CDR3 spans 12 residues. The CDR3 loop is CASSLGGDGYTF. In nucleotides, the CDR3 is TGCGCCAGCAGCTTGGGGGGCGATGGCTACACCTTC.

This chain's CDR3 is CASSLSKRSPLHF. Here the CDR3 DNA reads TGTGCCAGCAGCTTAAGTAAGCGGTCACCCCTCCACTTT. V is TRBV7-3 and J is TRBJ1-6, with D unresolved. The V gene's germline CDR1 is SGHTA and CDR2 FQGTGA. The V and J ends lost 1 base and 10 bases respectively, with 8 bases between them. The CDR3 is 13 amino acids.

V and J are TRBV12-5 and TRBJ1-2, with D unclear. The CDR3 sequence is 14 residues long. The V and J ends lost 5 bases and 4 bases respectively, with 14 bases between them. Germline assignment: CDR1 LGHNT and CDR2 FRNRAP. CDR3 coding DNA: TGTGCTAGTGGTCCCGGGAGCCCCCTCTATGGCTACACCTTC. It is translated as CASGPGSPLYGYTF.

The chain is built from TRBV7-9 and TRBJ1-4, with 9 bases aligning to TRBD1. J was trimmed by 7 bases and V by 7 bases; bases with no gene match: 7. CDR1 is SEHNR, CDR2 FQNEAQ, per germline (reference sequence). The CDR3 contains 14 residues. In DNA form, the CDR3 reads TGTGCCAGCACACCGGGACAGGGACGTGAAAAACTGTTTTTT. The encoded protein is CASTPGQGREKLFF.

The chain carries TRBV11-2 and TRBJ1-5, with 8 bases fitting TRBD1. Germline V CDR1 and CDR2: SGHAT, FQNNGV. V was pared by 6 bases and J by 6 bases, with 10 bases of the junction left unmatched. The CDR3 loop spans 15 amino acids. The CDR3 loop reads CASSFDRGFGQPQHF. The CDR3 DNA reads TGTGCCAGCAGTTTTGACAGGGGCTTCGGTCAGCCCCAGCATTTT. The whole variable domain, remainder taken from reference TRBV11-2 and TRBJ1-5, is EAGVAQSPRYKIIEKRQSVAFWCNPISGHATLYWYQQILGQGPKLLIQFQNNGVVDDSQLPKDRFSAERLKGVDSTLKIQPAKLEDSAVYLCASSFDRGFGQPQHFGDGTRLSIL.

In its sample, this clone was seen a few times. CDR3 amino acids: CASIRTGGTEAFF. The CDR3 nucleotides read TGTGCCAGCATACGTACAGGGGGAACTGAAGCTTTCTTT. V usage is TRBV27 and J usage is TRBJ1-1; TRBD1 agrees at 8 bases. The germline CDR1 and CDR2 sequences are MNHEY and SMNVEV (reference sequence). CDR3 length: 13 amino acids. Trimming removed 7 bases from V and 5 bases from J; junction bases left unmatched: 6.

The chain combines TRBV27 with TRBJ2-3; 7 bases map to TRBD2. With 6 bases clipped from V and 9 bases from J, the junction kept 9 bases outside the gene matches. Germline V lookup: CDR1 MNHEY, CDR2 SMNVEV (reference sequence). CDR3 length: 13 amino acids. Here the CDR3 reads CASSPAAGFTQYF. The CDR3, as DNA: TGTGCCAGCAGCCCGGCAGCGGGGTTCACGCAGTATTTT.

The gene calls are TRBV14 and TRBJ1-2; D might be TRBD1 (5 bases). Trimming removed 8 bases at V and 6 bases at J, with 13 bases between. The CDR3 spans 12 residues. Germline CDR1 is SGHDN and CDR2 is FVKESK. Written as DNA, the CDR3 is TGTGCCAGCCGGTACGGGGGTCATGGCTACACCTTC. This sequence encodes CASRYGGHGYTF.

The V gene is TRBV20-1, the J gene TRBJ1-1, with D unclear. Germline V gene sequence: CDR1 DFQATT, CDR2 SNEGSKA (reference sequence). Trimming took off 3 bases at V and 8 bases at J, with 10 bases between the two ends. The length of the CDR3 is 11 residues. DNA for the CDR3: TGCAGTGCTAGTGTGTCGGGGGAAGCTTTCTTT. Amino acids: CSASVSGEAFF.

The gene calls are TRBV4-1 and TRBJ2-5, with 8 bases matching TRBD1. The CDR3 sequence is 15 residues long. From germline, CDR1 is MGHRA and CDR2 YSYEKL. J gave up 3 bases and V 1 base, and 4 bases lay outside the gene matches. The CDR3 reads CASSQAKTGEETQYF. Here the CDR3 DNA reads TGCGCCAGCAGCCAAGCAAAGACAGGGGAAGAGACCCAGTACTTC.

The chain recombines TRBV18 with TRBJ1-2; D gene uncertain. The CDR3 has 15 amino acids. Deletions cut 1 base from V and 0 bases from J, with 9 bases between. Germline CDR1 KGHSH, CDR2 LQKENI. The CDR3 is CASSPRPDANYGYTF. CDR3 nucleotide sequence: TGTGCCAGCTCACCACGGCCCGATGCTAACTATGGCTACACCTTC. Complete variable domain (other parts from reference TRBV18 and TRBJ1-2): NAGVMQNPRHLVRRRGQEARLRCSPMKGHSHVYWYRQLPEEGLKFMVYLQKENIIDESGMPKERFSAEFPKEGPSILRIQQVVRGDSAAYFCASSPRPDANYGYTFGSGTRLTVV.

This clone was seen only a few times. This rearrangement joins TRBV6-6 to TRBJ2-3, with 9 positions matching TRBD2. This CDR3 has 10 residues. The trim removed 7 bases at V and 14 bases at J, leaving 4 bases unmatched. The germline gives CDR1 MNHNY, CDR2 SVGAGI (reference sequence). As DNA, the CDR3 is TGTGCCAGCACTGGACTAGCGACGTATTTT. Protein sequence: CASTGLATYF.

The chain employs TRBV30 and TRBJ2-2; 8 bases fit TRBD1. The CDR3 is 15 amino acids. Germline trimming cut 5 bases from V and 0 bases from J; bases unmatched to any gene: 5. From germline, CDR1 is GTSNPN and CDR2 SVGIG (reference sequence). The CDR3 protein is CAWHTGGSNTGELFF. Here the CDR3 DNA reads TGTGCCTGGCATACAGGGGGTTCGAACACCGGGGAGCTGTTTTTT.

This clone has a handful of counts. The chain combines TRBV27 with TRBJ2-3; D uncertain. Germline V gene lookup returns CDR1 MNHEY and CDR2 SMNVEV (reference sequence). Deletions cut 8 bases from V and 7 bases from J, with 16 bases between. The CDR3 length is 13 residues. The CDR3 sequence: CASQAHDLNTQYF. The CDR3 DNA sequence: TGTGCCAGCCAGGCCCACGATTTGAATACGCAGTATTTT.

This clone was seen a handful of times. The J gene is TRBJ2-1, the V gene TRBV6-6; 13 positions agree with TRBD2. Trimming cost V 4 bases and J 10 bases; bases outside gene matches: 10. The CDR3 totals 16 residues. Germline CDR1 reads MNHNY; CDR2 reads SVGAGI (reference sequence). As DNA, the CDR3 is TGTGCCAGCAGTTCAACATGGACTAGCGGGGGCGAAGAGCAGTTCTTC. It translates to CASSSTWTSGGEEQFF.